This T cell receptor (beta chain) came from a study of blood T cell repertoires in COVID-19. Sequenced by immunoSEQ multiplex PCR; TCRdb stores in-frame clones only, minus some. Counted here are under 200,000 clones, roughly 80% occurring once; the ten biggest clones make up 3.4%. Sequenced sample: PBMCs or T cells enriched from blood (not recorded which). This clonotype was sampled from a woman in her fifties or sixties who had recovered from COVID-19.

CDR3 residues: CASTAGQGTYEQYF. The CDR3 bases are TGTGCCAGTACCGCAGGACAGGGGACATACGAGCAGTACTTC. The rearrangement links TRBV19 to TRBJ2-7, with 9 positions matching TRBD1. The germline V gene encodes CDR1 LNHDA and CDR2 SQIVND (reference sequence). V dropped 7 bases and J dropped 4; count of bases not matched to a gene: 8. The CDR3 spans 14 residues.